This T cell receptor (beta chain) was retrieved from a study of blood T cell repertoires in COVID-19. Only in-frame clones appear in the TCRdb table, and some are missing; sequencing was by immunoSEQ multiplex PCR. This sample has fewer than 250,000 clones, with more than 70% found just once. The CDR3 is 15 amino acids. Germline values: CDR1 SEHNR, CDR2 FQNEAQ (reference sequence). The V gene lost 5 bases and the J gene lost 3 bases, with 14 bases spanning the gap. The chain links TRBV7-9 to TRBJ2-1; D might be TRBD2 (6 bases). Material: PBMCs or T cells enriched from blood (not recorded which). This TCR was sampled from a woman between 40 and 50 years old with acute COVID-19. The CDR3 here is CASSHLAEGYNEQFF. Here the CDR3 DNA reads TGTGCCAGCAGCCACCTTGCGGAGGGCTACAATGAGCAGTTCTTC.